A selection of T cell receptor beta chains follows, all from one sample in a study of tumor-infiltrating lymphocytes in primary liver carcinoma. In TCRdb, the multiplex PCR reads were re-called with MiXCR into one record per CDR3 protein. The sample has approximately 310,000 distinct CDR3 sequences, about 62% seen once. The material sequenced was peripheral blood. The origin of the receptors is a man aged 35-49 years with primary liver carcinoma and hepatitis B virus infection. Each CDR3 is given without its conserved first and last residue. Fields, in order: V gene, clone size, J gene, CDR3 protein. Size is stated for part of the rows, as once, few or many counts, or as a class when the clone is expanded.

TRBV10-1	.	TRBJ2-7	ASSENVAPNEQY
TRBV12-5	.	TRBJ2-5	VIARDWGTQY
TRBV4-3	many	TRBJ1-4	ASSQEGSGGEKLF
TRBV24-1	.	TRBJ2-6	ATSAEGAGANVLT
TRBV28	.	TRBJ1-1	ASNRGGSMNTEAF
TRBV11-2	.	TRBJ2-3	ASSALNRLERTDTQF
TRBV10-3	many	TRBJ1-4	AISDRSNEKLF
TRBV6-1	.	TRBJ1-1	ASGTGWTETF
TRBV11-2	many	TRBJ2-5	ASSLLLRETQY
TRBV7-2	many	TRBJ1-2	ASSLSGIYGYT
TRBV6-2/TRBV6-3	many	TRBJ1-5	ASSYSWGFQPQH
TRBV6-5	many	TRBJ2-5	ASSYSTISKETQY
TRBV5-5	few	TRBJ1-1	ASSLEWDTEAF
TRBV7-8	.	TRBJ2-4	ASSPHSSGLAKNIQY
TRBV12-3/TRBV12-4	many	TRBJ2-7	ASSAGTPIFEQY
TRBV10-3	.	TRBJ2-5	AVSESSSGGHELETHY
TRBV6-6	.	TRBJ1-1	ASSIPSARDTEAI
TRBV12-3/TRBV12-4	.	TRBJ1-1	ASSLRGQAEVF
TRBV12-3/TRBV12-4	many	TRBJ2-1	ASKLQDGGVEQF
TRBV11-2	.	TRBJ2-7	VSSSGEDYEQY
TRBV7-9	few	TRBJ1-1	ASSSAVPGQGWAF
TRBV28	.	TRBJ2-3	ASRRETDRQY
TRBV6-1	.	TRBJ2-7	ASSEQGAAYEQY
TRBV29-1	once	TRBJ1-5	STAGINQPQH
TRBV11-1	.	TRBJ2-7	VSSPTVVYEQY
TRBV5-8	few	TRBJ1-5	ASSLTGSGQPQH
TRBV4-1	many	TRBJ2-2	ASSRDDRVNTGELF
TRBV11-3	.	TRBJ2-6	ASIRDSISGVNVLT
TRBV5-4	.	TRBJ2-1	ARSRAGDWNEQF
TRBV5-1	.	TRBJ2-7	ASSFAGTGLAYEQY
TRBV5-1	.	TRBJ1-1	ASSASLTMNTEAF
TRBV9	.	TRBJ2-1	ASSAGEGNEQF
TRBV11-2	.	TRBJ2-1	ARSLGFGSGANEQF
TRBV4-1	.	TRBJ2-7	ASSRLPGQGIPTSGRARGEQY
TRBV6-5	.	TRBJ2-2	ANSYVGSGELF